These T cell receptor beta chains were read from a single sample in a study of T cells in Graves' hyperthyroidism and ophthalmopathy. TCRdb re-called the multiplex PCR reads with MiXCR, one entry per CDR3 protein. The sample records approximately 600,000 distinct CDR3 sequences, approximately 14% being singletons. Sequenced material: blood. Receptors originate from a woman aged 30 to 39 with Graves' hyperthyroidism that later progressed to Graves' ophthalmopathy. CDR3s include the opening cysteine and the closing phenylalanine or tryptophan. Each record gives: J gene, D gene, V gene, clone size, CDR3 DNA, CDR3 protein. A D gene is named only where the DNA matches it firmly. Not every row has a clone size; where given, it reads once, few, many or a size class.

TRBJ2-7	.	TRBV20-1	many	TGCAGTGCTAGAGTTGTGACTTCTAACGAGCAGTACTTC	CSARVVTSNEQYF
TRBJ1-1	.	TRBV20-1	many	TGCAGTGCCCCCCAGGGGTATGACACTGAAGCTTTCTTT	CSAPQGYDTEAFF
TRBJ1-5	TRBD1	TRBV15	many	TGTGCCACCAGCAGAGAGGTAATGGGACAGAGCAATCAGCCCCAGCATTTT	CATSREVMGQSNQPQHF
TRBJ1-1	TRBD1	TRBV20-1	.	TGCAGTGCACCGGGACAGGGAACTTTTGAAGCTTTCTTT	CSAPGQGTFEAFF
TRBJ2-1	.	TRBV7-2	.	TGTGCCAGCAGCTTAGTAAGAGCCATTCGGGGAACAACTAATGAGCAGTTCTTC	CASSLVRAIRGTTNEQFF
TRBJ2-3	TRBD1	TRBV12-3/TRBV12-4	once	TGTGCCAGCAGCCGCTCGACAGGGGGGTACACAGATACGCAGTATTTT	CASSRSTGGYTDTQYF
TRBJ2-1	TRBD2	TRBV25-1	few	TGTGCCAGCAGTATACTAGCGGGAGTGGAGGAGCAGTTCTTC	CASSILAGVEEQFF
TRBJ2-1	TRBD1	TRBV28	few	TGTGCCAGCAGTTCACCACAGGGGGCTCCGGGTCCGTTCTTC	CASSSPQGAPGPFF
TRBJ2-3	.	TRBV28	many	TGTGCCAGCGAAGACTTCACAGATACGCAGTATTTT	CASEDFTDTQYF
TRBJ1-5	.	TRBV7-6	many	TGCGCAGTCGGGGGCTATCGGCAGCCCCAGCATTTT	CAVGGYRQPQHF
TRBJ1-1	.	TRBV12-3/TRBV12-4	many	TGTGCCAGCAGTTTAAGGACCGGAACTGAAGCTTTCTTT	CASSLRTGTEAFF
TRBJ1-1	TRBD1	TRBV7-9	many	TGTGCCAGCAGTCCTAGACAGGGGGGGAACACTGAAGCTTTCTTT	CASSPRQGGNTEAFF
TRBJ1-5	TRBD1	TRBV20-1	.	TGCAGTGCTAGTATACCAGGGACAGGAGGGTTAGGGCAGCCCCAGCATTTT	CSASIPGTGGLGQPQHF
TRBJ2-6	.	TRBV24-1	many	TGTGCCACCAGTGACCAACCCAGCTCTGGGGCCAACGTCCTGACTTTC	CATSDQPSSGANVLTF
TRBJ2-6	.	TRBV6-2/TRBV6-3	many	TGTGCCAGCAGTCCTACGGGATCCTCTGGGGCCAACGTCCTGACTTTC	CASSPTGSSGANVLTF
TRBJ2-7	TRBD2	TRBV5-4	few	TGTGCCAGCAGCGTTGGGGCTAGCGGGGGAACGTACGAGCAGTACTTC	CASSVGASGGTYEQYF
TRBJ2-7	.	TRBV4-3	.	TGCGCCAGCAGCCAAGCGTGGTCCACCTACGAGCAGTACTTC	CASSQAWSTYEQYF
TRBJ2-3	TRBD2	TRBV10-3	.	TGTGCCATCAGTGTCCTAGCGGGGATCACAGATACGCAGTATTTT	CAISVLAGITDTQYF
TRBJ1-6	.	TRBV19	.	TGTGCCAGTAGTCCCGGACCGTATAATTCACCCCTCCACTTT	CASSPGPYNSPLHF
TRBJ2-7	.	TRBV28	many	TGTGCCAGCACCTCTCCAATTGGCCGCGAGCAGTACTTC	CASTSPIGREQYF
TRBJ2-4	.	TRBV5-1	.	TGCGCCAGCAGCTTGGATAGGGGATACCCCCAAAACATTCAGTACTTC	CASSLDRGYPQNIQYF
TRBJ1-5	.	TRBV20-1	many	TGCAGTGCCCTGGGAGAGGGGCCAGTTCTCAATCAGCCCCAGCATTTT	CSALGEGPVLNQPQHF
TRBJ1-1	.	TRBV6-5	many	TGTGCCAGCAGTTACACGGGCCGAGGGAACACTGAAGCTTTCTTT	CASSYTGRGNTEAFF
TRBJ1-1	.	TRBV27	many	TGTGCCAGCCGTGATGGAGGGAACACTGAAGCTTTCTTT	CASRDGGNTEAFF
TRBJ2-5	TRBD2	TRBV20-1	few	TGCAGTGCCCTGACTAGCGGTTATCAAGAGACCCAGTACTTC	CSALTSGYQETQYF
TRBJ1-2	.	TRBV29-1	many	TGCAGCGTCGAAAAGGGCAGGCGAGGTGGCTACACCTTC	CSVEKGRRGGYTF
TRBJ2-7	TRBD1	TRBV20-1	.	TGCAGTGCTAAGCGATTAGGGACAGACTACGAGCAGTACTTC	CSAKRLGTDYEQYF
TRBJ1-1	.	TRBV7-2	few	TGTGCCAGCAGCCCCGCGGCCAGTGAAGCTTTCTTT	CASSPAASEAFF
TRBJ1-2	.	TRBV11-1	.	TGTGCCAGCAGCTATGGGTATCCAACCAGCTATGGCTACACCTTC	CASSYGYPTSYGYTF
TRBJ2-7	.	TRBV12-3/TRBV12-4	many	TGTGCCAGCAGTCAGACAAGGCACGAGCAGTACTTC	CASSQTRHEQYF
TRBJ2-1	.	TRBV6-5	few	TGTGCCAGCAGTTACGCCGACAATGAGCAGTTCTTC	CASSYADNEQFF
TRBJ2-2	.	TRBV2	many	TGTGCCAGCAGTGAAAGGACACAGCTGTTTTTT	CASSERTQLFF
TRBJ2-1	.	TRBV10-1	.	TGCGCCAGCAGTGAGGGGTCTACGCAGTTCTTC	CASSEGSTQFF
TRBJ1-6	.	TRBV12-3/TRBV12-4	many	TGTGCCAGCAGTTCCAGCTCAAGCTCCTATAATTCACCCCTCCACTTT	CASSSSSSSYNSPLHF
TRBJ1-2	.	TRBV7-8	many	TGTGCCAGCAGCTTACCTCTAAGTGCCGTCCCTGGGGATGGCTACACCTTC	CASSLPLSAVPGDGYTF
TRBJ2-1	TRBD2	TRBV11-3	few	TGTGCCAGCAGCTTAGTCCTATCCGGGACTAGAGCCGTCAATGAGCAGTTCTTC	CASSLVLSGTRAVNEQFF
TRBJ1-5	TRBD1	TRBV6-1	many	TGTGCCAGCAGCTACGGGACAGCGGATCAGCCCCAGCATTTT	CASSYGTADQPQHF
TRBJ2-7	.	TRBV20-1	.	TGCAGTGCTGCACCGGGACCTCCGGTCGAAGACGAGCAGTACTTC	CSAAPGPPVEDEQYF
TRBJ2-1	TRBD2	TRBV11-3	many	TGTGCCAGCAGCTCCCCCACCATTCGACTAGCGGGAGCGAATGAGCAGTTCTTC	CASSSPTIRLAGANEQFF
TRBJ2-7	TRBD1	TRBV4-1	.	TGCGCCAGCAGCCAAGAGGTGTCCGAAGGGACAGAATACTACGAGCAGTACTTC	CASSQEVSEGTEYYEQYF
TRBJ1-1	TRBD1	TRBV6-2/TRBV6-3	many	TGTGCCAGCAGTTCCCCCGGACAGGGCCGCACTGAAGCTTTCTTT	CASSSPGQGRTEAFF
TRBJ1-1	.	TRBV27	many	TGTGCCAGCACCCCTGGGGCAGGGAAACCCACTGAAGCTTTCTTT	CASTPGAGKPTEAFF
TRBJ2-2	.	TRBV28	few	TGTGCCAGCAGTTTCCTCGACGGGGAGCTGTTTTTT	CASSFLDGELFF
TRBJ2-3	.	TRBV2	many	TGTGCCAGTAACCCGTCCGGTTACACGGATACGCAGTATTTT	CASNPSGYTDTQYF
TRBJ2-1	.	TRBV7-9	.	TGTGCCAGCAGCTTTAGTTGGGAAGGGTTCTCCTCCTACAATGAGCAGTTCTTC	CASSFSWEGFSSYNEQFF
TRBJ1-5	.	TRBV20-1	few	TGCAGTGCTGCCCGAGGGGGGAGTAGCAATCAGCCCCAGCATTTT	CSAARGGSSNQPQHF
TRBJ2-2	.	TRBV6-1	many	TGTGCCAGCAGTTGGAACAGGGAAATGGGCGGGGAGCTGTTTTTT	CASSWNREMGGELFF
TRBJ2-7	TRBD2	TRBV6-1	.	TGTGCCAGCAGACCTAGCGGGGGCTTCTCCTACGAGCAGTACTTC	CASRPSGGFSYEQYF
TRBJ2-7	TRBD2	TRBV19	.	TGTGCCAGTAGTACCGGGGGGGGGGCAAGGGAGCAGTACTTC	CASSTGGGAREQYF
TRBJ1-4	.	TRBV30	.	TGTGCCTGGAGTGTTCTCCGGACTAGGGGTTATGCTAATGAAAAACTGTTTTTT	CAWSVLRTRGYANEKLFF
TRBJ2-7	.	TRBV5-5	.	TGTGCCAGCAGCTCAACAGGGGAGGGAACCTACGAGCAGTACTTC	CASSSTGEGTYEQYF
TRBJ2-7	.	TRBV29-1	many	TGCAGCGTCTGGACGGACAGCTCCTACGAGCAGTACTTC	CSVWTDSSYEQYF
TRBJ2-5	TRBD2	TRBV5-1	.	TGCGCCAGCAGCCGCCGGGAGGGGGGCGCGGAGACCCAGTACTTC	CASSRREGGAETQYF
TRBJ2-7	.	TRBV3-1	.	TGTGCCAGCAGCCCTTCGGGGGTAGCGTACCCCGAGCAGTACTTC	CASSPSGVAYPEQYF
TRBJ2-7	.	TRBV28	once	TGTGCCAGCAGGAAACTGCTAGTCCCATCGGGCGAGCAGTACTTC	CASRKLLVPSGEQYF